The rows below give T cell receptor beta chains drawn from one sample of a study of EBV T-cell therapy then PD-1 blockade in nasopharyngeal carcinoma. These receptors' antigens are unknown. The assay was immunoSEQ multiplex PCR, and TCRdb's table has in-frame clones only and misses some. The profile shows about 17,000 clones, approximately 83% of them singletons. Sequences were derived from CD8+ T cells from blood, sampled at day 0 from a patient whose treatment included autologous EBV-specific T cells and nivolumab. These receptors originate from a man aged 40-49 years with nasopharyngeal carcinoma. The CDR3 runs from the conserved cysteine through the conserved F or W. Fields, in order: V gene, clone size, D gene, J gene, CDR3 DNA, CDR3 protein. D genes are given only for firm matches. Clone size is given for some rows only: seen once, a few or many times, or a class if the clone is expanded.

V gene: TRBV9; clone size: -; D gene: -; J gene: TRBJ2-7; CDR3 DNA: TGTGCCAGCAGCGTAGTTGATAGAGCCGAGCAGTACTTC; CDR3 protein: CASSVVDRAEQYF
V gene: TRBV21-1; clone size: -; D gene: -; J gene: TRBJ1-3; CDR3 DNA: TGTGCCAGCAGCGACAGGGGGGAGAGCTCTGGAAACACCATATATTTT; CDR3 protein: CASSDRGESSGNTIYF
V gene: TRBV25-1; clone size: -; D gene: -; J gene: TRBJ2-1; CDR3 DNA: TGTGCCAGCAGTTTACCCGGGGGCTACAATGAGCAGTTCTTC; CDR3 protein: CASSLPGGYNEQFF
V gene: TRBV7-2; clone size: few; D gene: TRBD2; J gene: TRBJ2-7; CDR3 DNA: TGTGCCAGCAGCCCTATAGGACTAGCGGGGGGCTACGAGCAGTACTTC; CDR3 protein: CASSPIGLAGGYEQYF
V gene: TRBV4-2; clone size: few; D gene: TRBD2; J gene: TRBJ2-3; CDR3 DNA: TGTGCCAGCAGCCAAGATCGGGGGGGGGCAGATACGCAGTATTTT; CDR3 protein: CASSQDRGGADTQYF
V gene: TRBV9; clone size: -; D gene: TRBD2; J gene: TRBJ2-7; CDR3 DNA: TGTGCCAGCAGCGCAAAGAGCGGGGAAGTCGACGAGCAGTACTTC; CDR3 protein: CASSAKSGEVDEQYF
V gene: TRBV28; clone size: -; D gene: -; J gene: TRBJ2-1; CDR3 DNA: TGTGCCAGCAGTTCACCAGCCGAGAGCTCCTACAATGAGCAGTTCTTC; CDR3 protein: CASSSPAESSYNEQFF
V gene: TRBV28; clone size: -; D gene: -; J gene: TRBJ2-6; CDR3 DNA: TGTGCCAGCAGTCAAGGGACGATCTCTGGGGCCAACGTCCTGACTTTC; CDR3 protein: CASSQGTISGANVLTF
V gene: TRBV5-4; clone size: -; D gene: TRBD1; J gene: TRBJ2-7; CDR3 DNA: TGTGCCAGCAGCTCCCGGGACAGGGCCGCCTACGAGCAGTACTTC; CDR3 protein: CASSSRDRAAYEQYF
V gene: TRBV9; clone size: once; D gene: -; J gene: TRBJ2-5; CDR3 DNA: TGTGCCAGCAGCGTAGACAGGACCCAGTACTTC; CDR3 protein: CASSVDRTQYF
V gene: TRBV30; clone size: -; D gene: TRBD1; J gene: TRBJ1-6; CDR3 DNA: TGTGCCTGGTTTTCAGGGGGCAATTCACCCCTCCACTTT; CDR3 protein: CAWFSGGNSPLHF
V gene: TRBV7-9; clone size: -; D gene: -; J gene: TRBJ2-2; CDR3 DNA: TGTGCCAGCAGCTTGGCCATTAACACCGGGGAGCTGTTTTTT; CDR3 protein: CASSLAINTGELFF
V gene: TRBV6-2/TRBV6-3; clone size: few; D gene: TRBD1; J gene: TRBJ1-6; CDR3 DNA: TGTGCCAGCAGTACGGGACAGGATAATTCACCCCTCCACTTT; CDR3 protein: CASSTGQDNSPLHF
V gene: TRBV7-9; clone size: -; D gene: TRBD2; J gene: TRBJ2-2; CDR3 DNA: TGTGCCAGCAGCTTACGGAGCGGGGCGAACACCGGGGAGCTGTTTTTT; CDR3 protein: CASSLRSGANTGELFF
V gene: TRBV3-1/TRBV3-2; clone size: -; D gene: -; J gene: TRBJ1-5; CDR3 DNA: TGTGCCAACGGAACAGGAGTGAACAATCAGCCCCAGCATTTT; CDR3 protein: CANGTGVNNQPQHF
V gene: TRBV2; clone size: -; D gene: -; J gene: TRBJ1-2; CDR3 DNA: TGTGCCACCGGGGGTACCCCGTATGGCTACACCTTC; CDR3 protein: CATGGTPYGYTF
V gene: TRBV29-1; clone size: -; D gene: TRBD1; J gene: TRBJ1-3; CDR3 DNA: TGCAGCGTTGAAGGTCAGGGGGTATTTGGAAACACCATATATTTT; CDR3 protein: CSVEGQGVFGNTIYF
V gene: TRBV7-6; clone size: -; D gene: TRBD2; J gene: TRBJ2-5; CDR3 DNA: TGTGCCAGCAGCACAGGACTAGCGGGGGTAGAGACCCAGTACTTC; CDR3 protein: CASSTGLAGVETQYF
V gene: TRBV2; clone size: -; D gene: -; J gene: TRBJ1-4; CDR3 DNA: TGTGCCAGCAGGCAGGGAATAGGCTATGAAAAACTGTTTTTT; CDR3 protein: CASRQGIGYEKLFF
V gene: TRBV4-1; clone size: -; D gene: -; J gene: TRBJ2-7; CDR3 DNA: TGCGCCAGCAGCCAATTAGACAGTTTTCGCCTTACCGAGCAGTACTTC; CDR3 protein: CASSQLDSFRLTEQYF
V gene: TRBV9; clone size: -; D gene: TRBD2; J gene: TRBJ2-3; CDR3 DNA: TGTGCCAGCAGCGTAGACGGGCGGGGGGGCCAGTATTTT; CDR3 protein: CASSVDGRGGQYF
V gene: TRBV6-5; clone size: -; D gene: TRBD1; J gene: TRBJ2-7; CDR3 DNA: TGTGCCAGCAGTTACGGGACAGGGAGGAGTGAGCAGTACTTC; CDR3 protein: CASSYGTGRSEQYF
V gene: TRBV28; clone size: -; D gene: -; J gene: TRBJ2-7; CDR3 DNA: TGTGCCAGCAGTTTTGGGACCTACGAGCAGTACTTC; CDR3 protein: CASSFGTYEQYF
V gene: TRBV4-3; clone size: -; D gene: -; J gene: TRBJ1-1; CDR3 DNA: TGCGCCAGCAGCCAAGATTGGGAGGGGCTGAGCACTGAAGCTTTCTTT; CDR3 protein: CASSQDWEGLSTEAFF
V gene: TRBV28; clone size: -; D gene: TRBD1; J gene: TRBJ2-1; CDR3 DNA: TGTGCCAGCAGTTCAGGGACAGAGAGCAATGAGCAGTTCTTC; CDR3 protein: CASSSGTESNEQFF
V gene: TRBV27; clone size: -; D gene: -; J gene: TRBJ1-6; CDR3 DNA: TGTGCCAGCAGCCTATATTCAGGGATCAAGGGTTCACCCCTCCACTTT; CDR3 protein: CASSLYSGIKGSPLHF
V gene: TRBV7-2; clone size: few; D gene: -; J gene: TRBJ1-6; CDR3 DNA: TGTGCCAGCAGCTTAGGGGGAGGGCCAAATTCACCCCTCCACTTT; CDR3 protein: CASSLGGGPNSPLHF
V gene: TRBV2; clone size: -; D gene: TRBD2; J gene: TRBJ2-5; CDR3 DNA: TGTGCCAGCAGTGAAGGGGTTAGCGGGGGTGGAGAGACCCAGTACTTC; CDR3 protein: CASSEGVSGGGETQYF
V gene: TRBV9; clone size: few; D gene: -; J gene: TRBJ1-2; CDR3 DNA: TGTGCCAGCAGCGTAGATGGAGCCGGGGAAGGCTACACCTTC; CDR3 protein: CASSVDGAGEGYTF
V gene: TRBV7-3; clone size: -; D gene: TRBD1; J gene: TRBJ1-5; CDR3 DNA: TGTGCCAGCAGCCTAATTTGGGCCGAGGACAGGGTGGGTCAGCCCCAGCATTTT; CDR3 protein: CASSLIWAEDRVGQPQHF
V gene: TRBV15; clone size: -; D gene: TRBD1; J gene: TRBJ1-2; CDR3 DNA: TGTGCCACCAGCGGTAGGACAGGGGCGGACTATGGCTACACCTTC; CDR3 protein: CATSGRTGADYGYTF